The rows below give T cell receptor beta chains drawn from one sample of a study of blood T cell repertoires in COVID-19. Sequencing was performed with immunoSEQ multiplex PCR; in TCRdb, only in-frame clones are kept and a portion is missing. The sample includes approximately 400,000 clones, roughly nine tenths of them seen just once. Sequences were obtained from PBMCs or T cells enriched from blood (not recorded which). Receptor source: a woman aged 40 to 49 who had been exposed to COVID-19. CDR3s leave out the opening cysteine and the closing phenylalanine or tryptophan. The order of the fields is V gene, J gene, CDR3 protein.

v_call: TRBV21-1
j_call: TRBJ1-3
cdr3_aa: ASSKVKPGAPSGNTIY

v_call: TRBV3-1/TRBV3-2
j_call: TRBJ1-4
cdr3_aa: ASSRGTGNEKLF

v_call: TRBV3-1/TRBV3-2
j_call: TRBJ1-6
cdr3_aa: AASSPAEVGSPLH

v_call: TRBV19
j_call: TRBJ2-3
cdr3_aa: ASSILASSSTDTQY

v_call: TRBV6-5
j_call: TRBJ1-1
cdr3_aa: ASSRPQGFNTEAF

v_call: TRBV18
j_call: TRBJ1-3
cdr3_aa: ASSPGQAGNTIY

v_call: TRBV27
j_call: TRBJ1-1
cdr3_aa: ASSLRHRGVVNTEAF

v_call: TRBV15
j_call: TRBJ2-7
cdr3_aa: ATSIGSGPYEQY

v_call: TRBV6-2/TRBV6-3
j_call: TRBJ2-3
cdr3_aa: ASSFSREGGTDTQY

v_call: TRBV2
j_call: TRBJ2-2
cdr3_aa: ASSEAMGVTGELF

v_call: TRBV6-2/TRBV6-3
j_call: TRBJ2-1
cdr3_aa: ASSNLWREQF

v_call: TRBV6-1
j_call: TRBJ2-7
cdr3_aa: ASSDPTSGRALRAYEQY

v_call: TRBV5-4
j_call: TRBJ2-7
cdr3_aa: ASSLAGGPVAQY

v_call: TRBV7-9
j_call: TRBJ2-3
cdr3_aa: ASSLGQTATDTQY

v_call: TRBV15
j_call: TRBJ2-7
cdr3_aa: ATGSSHSSYEQY

v_call: TRBV11-2
j_call: TRBJ2-5
cdr3_aa: ASSLGTGERETQY

v_call: TRBV14
j_call: TRBJ1-2
cdr3_aa: ASSQGGGFGYT

v_call: TRBV3-1/TRBV3-2
j_call: TRBJ2-1
cdr3_aa: ASSHQGVGYNEQF

v_call: TRBV7-6
j_call: TRBJ2-2
cdr3_aa: ASLSGSNTGELF

v_call: TRBV7-9
j_call: TRBJ1-2
cdr3_aa: ASSLAKGNGYT

v_call: TRBV7-8
j_call: TRBJ1-5
cdr3_aa: ASSLEDRGVNQPQH

v_call: TRBV2
j_call: TRBJ2-3
cdr3_aa: ASRRGVSGSTDTQY

v_call: TRBV9
j_call: TRBJ2-3
cdr3_aa: ASSVQAGVGTDTQY

v_call: TRBV19
j_call: TRBJ1-4
cdr3_aa: ATGGLGEKLF

v_call: TRBV7-2
j_call: TRBJ1-1
cdr3_aa: ASRVPGTGTEAF

v_call: TRBV6-2/TRBV6-3
j_call: TRBJ1-2
cdr3_aa: ASSSWTGANYGYT

v_call: TRBV9
j_call: TRBJ1-6
cdr3_aa: ASSIQGTPLH

v_call: TRBV7-2
j_call: TRBJ2-3
cdr3_aa: ASSLMDSTQY

v_call: TRBV6-5
j_call: TRBJ1-3
cdr3_aa: ASRWGDGNGNTIY

v_call: TRBV29-1
j_call: TRBJ2-2
cdr3_aa: SVGLAGGPGGELF

v_call: TRBV14
j_call: TRBJ2-6
cdr3_aa: ASSQGIQRRGSGANVLT

v_call: TRBV5-6
j_call: TRBJ2-1
cdr3_aa: ASSFRNEQF

v_call: TRBV5-6
j_call: TRBJ2-1
cdr3_aa: ASSLGGLGNEQF

v_call: TRBV7-9
j_call: TRBJ1-3
cdr3_aa: ATVEWTVGNTIY

v_call: TRBV6-5
j_call: TRBJ1-1
cdr3_aa: ASSYRQNTEAF

v_call: TRBV6-5
j_call: TRBJ1-1
cdr3_aa: ASSSGNTEAF

v_call: TRBV14
j_call: TRBJ1-2
cdr3_aa: ASSQVAPYGYT

v_call: TRBV7-8
j_call: TRBJ2-4
cdr3_aa: ASSLWPSGKLKNIQY

v_call: TRBV5-1
j_call: TRBJ2-1
cdr3_aa: ASSWDGVAGDNEQF

v_call: TRBV18
j_call: TRBJ1-2
cdr3_aa: ASSPSSTGGNYGYT

v_call: TRBV19
j_call: TRBJ1-2
cdr3_aa: ASSVQTGGVAYGYT

v_call: TRBV18
j_call: TRBJ1-3
cdr3_aa: ASSKTASSGNTIY

v_call: TRBV28
j_call: TRBJ1-2
cdr3_aa: ASNEAGIDYGYT

v_call: TRBV24-1
j_call: TRBJ2-3
cdr3_aa: ATSDVLDTQY

v_call: TRBV5-1
j_call: TRBJ1-2
cdr3_aa: ASSMPGQLYGYT

v_call: TRBV13
j_call: TRBJ2-3
cdr3_aa: ASSQTHRDRISTDTQY

v_call: TRBV19
j_call: TRBJ2-3
cdr3_aa: ASSTRSGYTQY